Below, one T cell receptor (beta chain) is given with its context. Its antigen remains unknown. TCR beta CDR3 regions were amplified from RNA. During a first-round RT-PCR of the TCR CDR3, the HTBI primer set was used. TCRdb redid the calling of the multiplex PCR reads with MiXCR, one entry per CDR3 protein. Among about 360,000 distinct CDR3 sequences listed, 25% were seen once. This sample is part of a study of T cells in Graves' hyperthyroidism and ophthalmopathy. Study as a whole: Peripheral blood was secured at the point of initial diagnosis, before any treatment.

The germline gives CDR1 MNHNS, CDR2 SASEGT. V was pared by 5 bases and J by 5 bases, with 11 bases of the junction left unmatched. CDR3 length: 16 residues. Study-wide points: Blood shared most expanded thyroid clonotypes above 0.001.

The chain is built from TRBV6-1 and TRBJ2-3, with 9 bases matching TRBD2. Sequencing was done on a sample of blood. The TCR comes from a man aged 45-65 years with Graves' hyperthyroidism. CDR3 nucleotide sequence: TGTGCCAGCAGTACCGCCTCGGCGGGAGGGGAAGATACGCAGTATTTT. Translating gives CASSTASAGGEDTQYF.